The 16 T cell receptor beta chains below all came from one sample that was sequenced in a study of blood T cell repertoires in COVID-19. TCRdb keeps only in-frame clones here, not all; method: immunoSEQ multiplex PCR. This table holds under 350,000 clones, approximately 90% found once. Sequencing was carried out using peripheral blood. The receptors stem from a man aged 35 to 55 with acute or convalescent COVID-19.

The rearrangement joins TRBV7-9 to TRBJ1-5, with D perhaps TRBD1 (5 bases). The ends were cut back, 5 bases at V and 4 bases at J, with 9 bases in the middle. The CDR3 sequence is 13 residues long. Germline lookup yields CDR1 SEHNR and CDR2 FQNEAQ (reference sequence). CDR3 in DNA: TGTGCCAGCAGCCAGGAGGGGAATCAGCCCCAGCATTTT. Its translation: CASSQEGNQPQHF.

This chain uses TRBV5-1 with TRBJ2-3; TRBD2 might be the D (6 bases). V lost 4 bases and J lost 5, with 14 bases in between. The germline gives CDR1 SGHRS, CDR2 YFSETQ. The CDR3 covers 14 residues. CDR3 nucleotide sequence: TGCGCCAGCAGCCCCCAGCAAGCGGGAGATACGCAGTATTTT. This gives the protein CASSPQQAGDTQYF. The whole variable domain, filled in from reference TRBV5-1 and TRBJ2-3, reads KAGVTQTPRYLIKTRGQQVTLSCSPISGHRSVSWYQQTPGQGLQFLFEYFSETQRNKGNFPGRFSGRQFSNSRSEMNVSTLELGDSALYLCASSPQQAGDTQYFGPGTRLTVL.

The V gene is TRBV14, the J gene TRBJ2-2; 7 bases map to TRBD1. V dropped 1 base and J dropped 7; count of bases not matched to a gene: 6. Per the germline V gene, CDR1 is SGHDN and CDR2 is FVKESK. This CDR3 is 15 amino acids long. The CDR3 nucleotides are TGTGCCAGCAGCCAAGTGCCAGGGGGAAGCGGGGAGCTGTTTTTT. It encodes CASSQVPGGSGELFF.

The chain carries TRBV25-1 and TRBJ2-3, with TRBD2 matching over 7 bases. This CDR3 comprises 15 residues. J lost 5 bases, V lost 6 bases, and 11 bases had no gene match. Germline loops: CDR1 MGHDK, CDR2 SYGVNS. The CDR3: CASSMGGGAQDTQYF. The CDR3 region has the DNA TGTGCCAGCAGCATGGGGGGGGGAGCTCAAGATACGCAGTATTTT.

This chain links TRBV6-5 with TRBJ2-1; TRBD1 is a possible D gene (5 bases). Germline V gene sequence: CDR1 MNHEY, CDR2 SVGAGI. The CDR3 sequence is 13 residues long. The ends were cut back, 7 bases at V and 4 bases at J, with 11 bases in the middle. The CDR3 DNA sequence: TGTGCCAGCACCAGGGCCCCTTACAATGAGCAGTTCTTC. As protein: CASTRAPYNEQFF.

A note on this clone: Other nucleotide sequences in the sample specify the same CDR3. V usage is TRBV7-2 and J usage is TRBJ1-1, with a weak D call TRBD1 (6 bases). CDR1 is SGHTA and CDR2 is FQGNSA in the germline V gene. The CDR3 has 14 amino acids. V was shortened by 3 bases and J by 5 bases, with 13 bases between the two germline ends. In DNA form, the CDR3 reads TGTGCCAGCAGCTTTCTCAGGGGTGGAACTGAAGCTTTCTTT. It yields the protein CASSFLRGGTEAFF. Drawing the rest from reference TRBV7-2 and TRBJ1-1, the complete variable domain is GAGVSQSPSNKVTEKGKDVELRCDPISGHTALYWYRQSLGQGLEFLIYFQGNSAPDKSGLPSDRFSAERTGGSVSTLTIQRTQQEDSAVYLCASSFLRGGTEAFFGQGTRLTVV.

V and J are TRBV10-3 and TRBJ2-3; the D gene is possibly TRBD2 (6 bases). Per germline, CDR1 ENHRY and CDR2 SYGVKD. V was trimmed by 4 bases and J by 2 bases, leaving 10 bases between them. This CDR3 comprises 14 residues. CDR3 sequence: CAISAGGLTDTQYF. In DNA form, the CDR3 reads TGTGCCATCAGTGCCGGGGGTCTCACAGATACGCAGTATTTT.

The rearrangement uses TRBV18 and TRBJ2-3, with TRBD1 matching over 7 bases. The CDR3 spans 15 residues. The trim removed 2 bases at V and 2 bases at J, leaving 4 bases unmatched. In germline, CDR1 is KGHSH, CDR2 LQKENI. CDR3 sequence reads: CASSPGQAHTDTQYF. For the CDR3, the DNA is TGTGCCAGCTCACCAGGACAGGCCCACACAGATACGCAGTATTTT.

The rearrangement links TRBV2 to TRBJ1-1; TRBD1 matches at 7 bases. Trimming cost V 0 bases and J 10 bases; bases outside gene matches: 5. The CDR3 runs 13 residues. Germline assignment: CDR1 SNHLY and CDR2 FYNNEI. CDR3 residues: CASSEARQGGAFF. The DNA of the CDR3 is TGTGCCAGCAGTGAAGCGAGACAGGGAGGAGCTTTCTTT.

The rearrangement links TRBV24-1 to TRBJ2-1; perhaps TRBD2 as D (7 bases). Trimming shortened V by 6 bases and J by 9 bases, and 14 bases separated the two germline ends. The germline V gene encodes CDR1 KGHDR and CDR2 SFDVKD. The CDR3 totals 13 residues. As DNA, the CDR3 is TGTGCCACCAGTCCGTGGGGGGGCGTTGAGCAGTTCTTC. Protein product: CATSPWGGVEQFF.

DNA of the CDR3: TGTGCCAGCAGCCCCAGGGGGATAAGCACAGATACGCAGTATTTT. It specifies CASSPRGISTDTQYF. The chain has TRBV7-9 and TRBJ2-3, with 7 bases lining up with TRBD1. Germline assignment: CDR1 SEHNR and CDR2 FQNEAQ (reference sequence). CDR3 size: 15 residues. V gave up 5 bases and J gave up 0 bases; unmatched junction bases: 5.

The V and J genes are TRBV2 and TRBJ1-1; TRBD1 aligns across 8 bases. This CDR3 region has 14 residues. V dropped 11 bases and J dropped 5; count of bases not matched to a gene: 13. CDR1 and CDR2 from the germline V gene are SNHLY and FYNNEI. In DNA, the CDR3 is TGTGCCGGAATAACACAGGGGGGGGGAACTGAAGCTTTCTTT. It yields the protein CAGITQGGGTEAFF.

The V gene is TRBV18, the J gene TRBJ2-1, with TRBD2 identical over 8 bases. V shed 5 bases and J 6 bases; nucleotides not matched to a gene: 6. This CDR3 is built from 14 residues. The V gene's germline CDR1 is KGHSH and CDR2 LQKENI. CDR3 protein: CASSIAGGLNEQFF. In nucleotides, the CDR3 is TGTGCCAGCTCAATCGCGGGGGGCCTCAATGAGCAGTTCTTC.

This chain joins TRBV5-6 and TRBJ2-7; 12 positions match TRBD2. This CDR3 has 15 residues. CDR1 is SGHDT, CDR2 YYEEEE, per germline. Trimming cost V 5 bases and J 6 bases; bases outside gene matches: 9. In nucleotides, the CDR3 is TGTGCCAGCAGTAATCTAGCGGGGGGGCCTTCCGAGCAGTACTTC. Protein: CASSNLAGGPSEQYF.

The CDR3 DNA follows: TGTGCTAGTGGTTTAGACAGGGGGCCGAGCTCCTACGAGCAGTACTTC. This sequence encodes CASGLDRGPSSYEQYF. The J gene is TRBJ2-7, the V gene TRBV12-5; 10 positions agree with TRBD1. Germline CDR1 LGHNT, CDR2 FRNRAP. V was pared by 3 bases and J by 0 bases, with 5 bases of the junction left unmatched. The CDR3 has 16 amino acids. The whole variable domain, remainder taken from reference TRBV12-5 and TRBJ2-7, is DARVTQTPRHKVTEMGQEVTMRCQPILGHNTVFWYRQTMMQGLELLAYFRNRAPLDDSGMPKDRFSAEMPDATLATLKIQPSEPRDSAVYFCASGLDRGPSSYEQYFGPGTRLTVT.

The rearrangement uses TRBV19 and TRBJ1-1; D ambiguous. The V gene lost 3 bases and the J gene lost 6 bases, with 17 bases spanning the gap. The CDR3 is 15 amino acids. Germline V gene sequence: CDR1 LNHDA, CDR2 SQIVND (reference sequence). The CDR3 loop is CASSILGSTGAEAFF. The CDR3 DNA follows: TGTGCCAGTAGTATTCTCGGCTCTACCGGAGCTGAAGCTTTCTTT.